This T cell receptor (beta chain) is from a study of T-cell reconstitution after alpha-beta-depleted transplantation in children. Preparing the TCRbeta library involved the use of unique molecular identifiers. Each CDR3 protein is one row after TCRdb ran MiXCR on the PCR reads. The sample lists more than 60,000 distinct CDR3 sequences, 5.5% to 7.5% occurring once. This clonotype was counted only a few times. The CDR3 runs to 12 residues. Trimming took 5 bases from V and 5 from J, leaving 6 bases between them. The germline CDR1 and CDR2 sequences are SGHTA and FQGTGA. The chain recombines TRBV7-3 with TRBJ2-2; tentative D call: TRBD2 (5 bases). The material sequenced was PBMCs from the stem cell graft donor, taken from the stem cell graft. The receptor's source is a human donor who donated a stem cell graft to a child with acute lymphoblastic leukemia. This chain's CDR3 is CASSPGTGELFF. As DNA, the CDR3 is TGTGCCAGCAGCCCGGGGACCGGGGAGCTGTTTTTT.